The T cell receptor (beta chain) under discussion was sequenced for a study of cytomegalovirus exposure and HLA in healthy donors. The PCR employed 60 Vbeta primers together with 13 Jbeta primers. Clones were sequenced by immunoSEQ multiplex PCR, and TCRdb holds only the in-frame ones, with some missing. Counted here are approximately 150,000 clones, less than 80% occurring once; the ten biggest clones make up 3.5% to 5.5%. Looked up from germline, CDR1 is MNHNS and CDR2 is SASEGT. The CDR3 has 12 amino acids. Between the trimmed V and J ends, which lost 4 bases and 3 bases, there was a span of 4 bases.

This receptor was taken from a man aged 35 to 55 in good health and CMV-seronegative. The sample taken for sequencing was PBMCs. The V and J genes are TRBV6-1 and TRBJ1-3; D uncertain. DNA for the CDR3: TGTGCCAGCAGTGTTCTTGGAAACACCATATATTTT. Its protein product is CASSVLGNTIYF.